Following are 9 T cell receptor beta chains from one sample sequenced in a study of shared clonotypes between healthy human individuals. Only in-frame clones appear in the TCRdb table, and some are missing; sequencing was by immunoSEQ multiplex PCR. The sample carries around 700,000 clones, about 80% recorded once. Sequencing input: memory CD4+ T cells sorted from blood. The subset here: CD45RA-negative fraction. These TCRs come from a woman in her 30s in good health.

As to this clone: The sample has other DNA sequences that encode this CDR3 too. V usage is TRBV5-1 and J usage is TRBJ2-7, with TRBD1 as a possible D gene (5 bases). Trimming pared 0 bases from V and 7 bases from J, leaving 11 bases between. Germline CDR1 reads SGHRS; CDR2 reads YFSETQ. This CDR3 is built from 13 residues. The CDR3 DNA sequence: TGCGCCAGCAGCTTGGAGGGGTTACGGGAGCAGTACTTC. This gives the protein CASSLEGLREQYF.

The table lists this clone with many counts. The chain links TRBV4-2 to TRBJ1-2; TRBD1 agrees at 7 bases. This CDR3 is built from 14 residues. V shed 6 bases and J 2 bases; nucleotides not matched to a gene: 6. The germline V gene has CDR1 LGHNA and CDR2 YNFKEQ. Here the CDR3 reads CASSPDRDNYGYTF. CDR3 DNA sequence: TGTGCCAGCAGTCCCGACAGGGACAACTATGGCTACACCTTC.

This clone appeared once. V gene TRBV5-1 combines with J gene TRBJ2-3; 8 positions agree with TRBD2. This CDR3 region has 16 residues. V was pared by 4 bases and J by 0 bases, with 7 bases of the junction left unmatched. Germline CDR1 and CDR2: SGHRS and YFSETQ. CDR3 DNA sequence: TGCGCCAGCAGCGTACGGAGCGGGGGAAGCACAGATACGCAGTATTTT. Protein: CASSVRSGGSTDTQYF.

With regard to this clone: This could be a read error, since a much larger clone is one nucleotide away. This same CDR3 is encoded by further DNA sequences in the sample. The J gene is TRBJ2-7, the V gene TRBV6-5; unclear D gene. Trimming pared 2 bases from V and 5 bases from J, leaving 10 bases between. Germline V gene sequence: CDR1 MNHEY, CDR2 SVGAGI. The CDR3 runs to 13 residues. This chain's CDR3 is CASSYKGWNEQYF. CDR3 nucleotide sequence: TGTGCCAGCAGTTACAAGGGTTGGAACGAGCAGTACTTC.

The genes are TRBV27 and TRBJ1-1; D is undetermined. CDR1 is MNHEY, CDR2 SMNVEV, per germline (reference sequence). With 3 bases removed from V and 4 bases from J, the gap between germline ends came to 6 bases. The CDR3 consists of 12 residues. The CDR3 DNA follows: TGTGCCAGCAGTTTCTGGGGCACTGAAGCTTTCTTT. It translates to CASSFWGTEAFF.

The chain carries TRBV7-9 and TRBJ2-7; D call uncertain. CDR3 size: 14 residues. Germline V gives CDR1 SEHNR, CDR2 FQNEAQ (reference sequence). The V and J ends lost 5 bases and 2 bases respectively, with 13 bases between them. Here the CDR3 reads CASSQAPRAYEQYF. The CDR3 DNA reads as TGTGCCAGCAGCCAAGCCCCTAGGGCCTACGAGCAGTACTTC.

This clone was detected once. This chain links TRBV5-1 with TRBJ2-2, with 10 bases identical to TRBD2. Germline values: CDR1 SGHRS, CDR2 YFSETQ. The CDR3 covers 16 residues. V lost 0 bases to trimming and J lost 6 bases; unmatched junction nucleotides: 5. CDR3 in amino acids: CASSLGGTSEAGELFF. The DNA of the CDR3 is TGCGCCAGCAGCTTGGGCGGGACTAGCGAGGCCGGGGAGCTGTTTTTT.

The chain employs TRBV13 and TRBJ2-7; D ambiguous. The V and J ends lost 0 bases and 2 bases respectively, with 11 bases between them. CDR3 length: 15 residues. Germline CDR1 is PRHDT and CDR2 is FYEKMQ (reference sequence). In DNA form, the CDR3 reads TGTGCCAGCAGCTTAGGATCCAGTGCTGCCTACGAGCAGTACTTC. Translated: CASSLGSSAAYEQYF.

This clone was observed many times. The chain uses TRBV18 and TRBJ2-7; no clear D. Germline CDR1 KGHSH, CDR2 LQKENI. This CDR3 spans 15 amino acids. V was shortened by 4 bases and J by 3 bases, with 16 bases between the two germline ends. The CDR3 nucleotides read TGTGCCAGCTCACTGGGTTTGGCACAGAACTACGAGCAGTACTTC. Translating it yields CASSLGLAQNYEQYF. Full variable domain (rest looked up from reference TRBV18 and TRBJ2-7): NAGVMQNPRHLVRRRGQEARLRCSPMKGHSHVYWYRQLPEEGLKFMVYLQKENIIDESGMPKERFSAEFPKEGPSILRIQQVVRGDSAAYFCASSLGLAQNYEQYFGPGTRLTVT.